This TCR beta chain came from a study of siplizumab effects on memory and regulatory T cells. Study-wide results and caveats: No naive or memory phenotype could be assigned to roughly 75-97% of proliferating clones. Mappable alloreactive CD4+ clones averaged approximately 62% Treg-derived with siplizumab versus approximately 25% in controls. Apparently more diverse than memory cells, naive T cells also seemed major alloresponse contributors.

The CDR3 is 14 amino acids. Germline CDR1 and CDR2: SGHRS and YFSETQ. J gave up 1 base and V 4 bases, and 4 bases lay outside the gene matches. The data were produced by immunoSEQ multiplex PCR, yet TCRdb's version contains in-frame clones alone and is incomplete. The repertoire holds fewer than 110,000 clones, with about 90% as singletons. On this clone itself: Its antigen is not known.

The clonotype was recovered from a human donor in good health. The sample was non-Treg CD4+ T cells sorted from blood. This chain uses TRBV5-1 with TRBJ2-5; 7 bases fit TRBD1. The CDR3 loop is CASSPTGFQETQYF. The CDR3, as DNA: TGCGCCAGCAGCCCGACAGGGTTCCAAGAGACCCAGTACTTC.